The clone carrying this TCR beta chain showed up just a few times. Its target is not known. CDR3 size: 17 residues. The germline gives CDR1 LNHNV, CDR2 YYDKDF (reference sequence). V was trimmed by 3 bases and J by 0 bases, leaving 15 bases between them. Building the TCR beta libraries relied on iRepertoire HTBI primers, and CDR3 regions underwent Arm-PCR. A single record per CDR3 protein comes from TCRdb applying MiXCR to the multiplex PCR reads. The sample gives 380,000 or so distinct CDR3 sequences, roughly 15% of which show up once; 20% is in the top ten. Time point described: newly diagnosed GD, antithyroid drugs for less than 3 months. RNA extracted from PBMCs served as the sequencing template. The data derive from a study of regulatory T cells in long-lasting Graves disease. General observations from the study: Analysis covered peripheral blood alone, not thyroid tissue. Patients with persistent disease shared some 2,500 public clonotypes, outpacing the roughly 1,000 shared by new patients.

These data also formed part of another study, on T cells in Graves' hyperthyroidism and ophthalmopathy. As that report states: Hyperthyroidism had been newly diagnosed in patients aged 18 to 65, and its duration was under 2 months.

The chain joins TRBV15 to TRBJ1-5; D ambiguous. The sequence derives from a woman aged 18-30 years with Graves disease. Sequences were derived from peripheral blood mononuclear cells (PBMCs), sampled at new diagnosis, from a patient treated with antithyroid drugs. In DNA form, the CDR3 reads TGTGCCACCAGCAGTCGTTGGGAAGGGTATAGCAATCAGCCCCAGCATTTT. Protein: CATSSRWEGYSNQPQHF. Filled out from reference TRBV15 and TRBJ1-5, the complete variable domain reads DAMVIQNPRYQVTQFGKPVTLSCSQTLNHNVMYWYQQKSSQAPKLLFHYYDKDFNNEADTPDNFQSRRPNTSFCFLDIRSPGLGDTAMYLCATSSRWEGYSNQPQHFGDGTRLSIL.